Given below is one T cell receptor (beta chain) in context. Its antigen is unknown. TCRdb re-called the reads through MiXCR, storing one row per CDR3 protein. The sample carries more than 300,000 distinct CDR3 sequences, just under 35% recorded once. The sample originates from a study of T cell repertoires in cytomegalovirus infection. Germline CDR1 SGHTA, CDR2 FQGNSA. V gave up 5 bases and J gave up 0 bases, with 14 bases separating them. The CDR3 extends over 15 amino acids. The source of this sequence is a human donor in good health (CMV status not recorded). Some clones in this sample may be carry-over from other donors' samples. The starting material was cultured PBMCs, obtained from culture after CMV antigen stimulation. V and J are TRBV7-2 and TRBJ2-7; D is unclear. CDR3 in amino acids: CASSPDPVNSYEQYF. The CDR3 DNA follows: TGTGCCAGCAGCCCGGACCCTGTGAACTCCTACGAGCAGTACTTC.